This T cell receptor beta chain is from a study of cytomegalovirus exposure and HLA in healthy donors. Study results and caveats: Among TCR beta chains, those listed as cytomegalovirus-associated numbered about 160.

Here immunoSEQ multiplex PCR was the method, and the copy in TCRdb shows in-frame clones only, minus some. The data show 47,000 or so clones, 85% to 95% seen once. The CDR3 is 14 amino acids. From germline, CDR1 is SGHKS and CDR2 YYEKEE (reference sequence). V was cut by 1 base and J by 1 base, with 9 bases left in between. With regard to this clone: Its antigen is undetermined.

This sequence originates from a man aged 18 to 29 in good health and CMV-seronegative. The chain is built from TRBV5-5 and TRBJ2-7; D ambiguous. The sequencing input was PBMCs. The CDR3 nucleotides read TGTGCCAGCAGCTTGCCCAGTCCATCCTACGAGCAGTACTTC. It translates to CASSLPSPSYEQYF.